The entry that follows covers one T cell receptor (beta chain) sequence. The authors' processing: It was from reference gene primer amplification that nucleated cell counts were estimated. Clones were read by immunoSEQ multiplex PCR, and TCRdb kept only the in-frame ones, dropping some. V, J and clone size were drawn from that table, and D and trimming were deduced from the DNA. The repertoire has tens of thousands of clones, roughly 87% of them found once; the top ten carry around 2.9%. The data derive from a study of blood T cell repertoires in COVID-19. On the study more broadly: Acute-phase and convalescent COVID-19 samples originated in the United States, Italy and Spain. T cells, B-cell-depleted T cells, or PBMCs supplied cDNA or gDNA.

CDR1 and CDR2 (germline): SGHVS, FQNEAQ. V lost 3 bases to trimming and J lost 6 bases; unmatched junction nucleotides: 0. This CDR3 region has 12 residues. The sample consisted of peripheral blood. V usage is TRBV7-8 and J usage is TRBJ2-3; 7 bases agree with TRBD1. This TCR derives from a man older than 75 with acute or convalescent COVID-19. CDR3 sequence reads: CASSLDRDTQYF. CDR3 nucleotides: TGTGCCAGCAGCTTGGACAGGGATACGCAGTATTTT.